Given below is one T cell receptor beta chain in context. CDR3 size: 13 residues. Trimming shortened V by 3 bases and J by 4 bases, and 13 bases separated the two germline ends. Germline values: CDR1 DFQATT, CDR2 SNEGSKA (reference sequence). The data derive from a study of blood T cell repertoires in COVID-19. About the research overall: Acute-phase and convalescent COVID-19 samples originated in the United States, Italy and Spain. The analysed material was cDNA or gDNA that came from T cells, B-cell-depleted T cells, or PBMCs.

Authors' processing steps: Amplified reference gene primers provided the basis for estimating nucleated cell counts. Sequencing used immunoSEQ multiplex PCR; TCRdb keeps in-frame clones, though not all of them. V and J calls and clone size are given by that table; D and trimming were obtained from the DNA. The table lists under 140,000 clones, around 74% of them singletons. Sequencing was performed on peripheral blood. The chain employs TRBV20-1 and TRBJ2-7; D might be TRBD2 (7 bases). The receptor was isolated from a woman aged 60-75 years with acute or convalescent COVID-19. The CDR3 nucleotides read TGCAGTGCTAGTGAGGGGGGGAAGTACGAGCAGTACTTC. Protein: CSASEGGKYEQYF.